A selection of T cell receptor beta chains follows, all from one sample in a study of T cell responses to AZD1222 COVID-19 vaccine. Some clones are missing from TCRdb's copy, which holds only in-frame ones; the method was immunoSEQ multiplex PCR. This table has about 120,000 clones, about 88% appearing once. The starting material was peripheral blood, obtained 28 days after the second AZD1222 dose. The receptor source for this set is an adult who received the AZD1222 COVID-19 vaccine. Both conserved end residues are part of each CDR3. The D gene is left open where the match is weak. Clone size is not always given. Where it is, it says once, few, many or a class for expanded clones.

cdr3_aa,cdr3_nt,v_call,clone_size,j_call,d_call
CASWEIRRNTEAFF,TGTGCCAGCTGGGAGATTCGTCGCAACACTGAAGCTTTCTTT,TRBV27,.,TRBJ1-1,.
CASGGETQYF,TGTGCCAGTGGAGGGGAGACCCAGTACTTC,TRBV19,.,TRBJ2-5,.
CASSDRLAGGDEQYF,TGTGCCAGCAGTGACAGACTAGCGGGAGGGGACGAGCAGTACTTC,TRBV6-2/TRBV6-3,once,TRBJ2-7,TRBD2
CSVAQEWTVPYEQYF,TGCAGCGTTGCGCAGGAGTGGACAGTCCCCTACGAGCAGTACTTC,TRBV29-1,.,TRBJ2-7,.
CASSPDFTGLGTEAFF,TGTGCCAGCTCACCGGATTTCACAGGGCTAGGCACTGAAGCTTTCTTT,TRBV18,.,TRBJ1-1,.
CASSETPSGGAQEQFF,TGTGCCAGCAGTGAAACTCCTAGCGGGGGGGCACAGGAGCAGTTCTTC,TRBV6-1,few,TRBJ2-1,TRBD2
CASSLVTRQETQYF,TGCGCCAGCAGCTTGGTGACAAGGCAAGAGACCCAGTACTTC,TRBV5-1,.,TRBJ2-5,.
CASDRVTGELFF,TGTGCCAGCGACAGGGTGACCGGGGAGCTGTTTTTT,TRBV28,.,TRBJ2-2,TRBD1
CASSYVLTNTGELFF,TGTGCCAGCAGCTACGTGTTGACGAACACCGGGGAGCTGTTTTTT,TRBV11-3,.,TRBJ2-2,.
CSVAYRTGSDTQYF,TGCAGCGTTGCGTATAGGACAGGGTCAGATACGCAGTATTTT,TRBV29-1,.,TRBJ2-3,TRBD1
CASSGAYEQYF,TGTGCCAGCAGTGGTGCCTACGAGCAGTACTTC,TRBV2,.,TRBJ2-7,.
CASSPQGQGRFNEQFF,TGTGCCAGCAGTCCGCAGGGACAGGGACGATTCAATGAGCAGTTCTTC,TRBV27,few,TRBJ2-1,TRBD1
CASSPGAQGASYEQYF,TGCGCCAGCAGCCCCGGGGCCCAGGGGGCCTCCTACGAGCAGTACTTC,TRBV4-1,.,TRBJ2-7,TRBD1
CASSSSGQGIDTQYF,TGCGCCAGCAGCTCCTCGGGACAGGGCATAGATACGCAGTATTTT,TRBV5-1,.,TRBJ2-3,TRBD1
CASGTPGSGNTIYF,TGTGCCAGCGGAACCCCAGGCTCTGGAAACACCATATATTTT,TRBV3-1/TRBV3-2,.,TRBJ1-3,.
CASSLDRGGSTDTQYF,TGTGCCAGCAGCTTAGATCGTGGGGGTAGCACAGATACGCAGTATTTT,TRBV11-2,.,TRBJ2-3,.
CASSINRASGNTIYF,TGTGCCAGTAGTATCAACAGGGCCTCGGGAAACACCATATATTTT,TRBV19,.,TRBJ1-3,.
CASSLLAGVYNEQFF,TGTGCCAGCAGTTTACTAGCGGGAGTTTACAATGAGCAGTTCTTC,TRBV27,.,TRBJ2-1,TRBD2
CASSSYPRGLASGEEQFF,TGTGCCAGCAGCTCGTACCCCCGGGGACTAGCGTCCGGGGAGGAGCAGTTCTTC,TRBV11-2,medium-sized,TRBJ2-1,TRBD2
CASSYAFGLATDTQYF,TGTGCCAGCAGTTACGCTTTCGGACTAGCGACAGATACGCAGTATTTT,TRBV6-5,.,TRBJ2-3,TRBD2
CASSLDGNYEQYF,TGTGCCAGCAGCTTAGACGGGAATTACGAGCAGTACTTC,TRBV7-9,.,TRBJ2-7,.
CASSRPGDTIYF,TGTGCCAGCAGCCGCCCGGGGGACACCATATATTTT,TRBV7-9,.,TRBJ1-3,.
CASSLARVVYNEQFF,TGTGCCAGCAGCTTGGCCAGGGTTGTCTACAATGAGCAGTTCTTC,TRBV5-5,.,TRBJ2-1,.
CASSDVTGGVTGELFF,TGTGCCAGCAGTGATGTGACAGGGGGCGTCACCGGGGAGCTGTTTTTT,TRBV6-1,.,TRBJ2-2,TRBD1
CASSLGTSGSGEQYF,TGTGCCAGCAGTTTAGGGACTAGCGGGAGTGGCGAGCAGTACTTC,TRBV27,.,TRBJ2-7,TRBD2
CASRTDTYEQYF,TGTGCCAGCCGTACAGATACCTACGAGCAGTACTTC,TRBV2,.,TRBJ2-7,.
CAWSRGRETQYF,TGTGCCTGGAGCAGGGGGCGGGAGACCCAGTACTTC,TRBV30,.,TRBJ2-5,TRBD1